The 9 T cell receptor beta chains below were found in one sample sequenced in a study of CD8 T cells in Susac syndrome. The authors reverse transcribed roughly 0.5 to 1 ug RNA with random hexamers. TCRdb analysed the immunoSEQ multiplex PCR reads with MiXCR anew, one entry per CDR3 protein. Of approximately 300,000 distinct CDR3 sequences listed, about 82% are singletons. Sequenced input: CD8+ T cells from PBMCs. Every receptor here comes from a human donor with multiple sclerosis.

This clonotype was counted between two and nine times. The V and J genes are TRBV19 and TRBJ2-7; D may be TRBD1 (6 bases). Germline V lookup: CDR1 LNHDA, CDR2 SQIVND (reference sequence). The CDR3 runs 14 residues. Trimming removed 5 bases at V and 0 bases at J, with 11 bases between. The CDR3 nucleotides are TGTGCCAGTAGTCCAGGACAGATCTCCTACGAGCAGTACTTC. This sequence encodes CASSPGQISYEQYF.

The chain joins TRBV30 to TRBJ2-5; D might be TRBD2 (6 bases). CDR3 length: 14 amino acids. Trimming took off 3 bases at V and 5 bases at J, with 16 bases between the two ends. CDR1 and CDR2 (germline): GTSNPN, SVGIG (reference sequence). The CDR3 protein is CAWSGDSGVETQYF. The CDR3 region has the DNA TGTGCCTGGAGCGGGGACTCGGGAGTTGAGACCCAGTACTTC.

This clonotype was seen a handful of times. The chain has TRBV19 and TRBJ2-7; 9 bases fit TRBD1. The CDR3 runs to 17 residues. Losses at the gene ends were 2 bases for V and 4 bases for J; bases not matched to a gene: 12. Germline CDR1 and CDR2: LNHDA and SQIVND (reference sequence). The CDR3 reads CASSIFGSGTGLYEQYF. Here the CDR3 DNA reads TGTGCCAGTAGTATATTTGGGTCCGGGACAGGGCTGTACGAGCAGTACTTC.

This clonotype was seen once. The V and J genes are TRBV20-1 and TRBJ2-7; D tentatively reads TRBD1 or TRBD2 (5 bases each). Germline CDR1 reads DFQATT; CDR2 reads SNEGSKA (reference sequence). The CDR3 length is 12 residues. Trimming took off 1 base at V and 9 bases at J, with 13 bases between the two ends. CDR3 residues: CSARAGPGRQYF. The CDR3 DNA follows: TGCAGTGCTAGAGCTGGACCGGGACGGCAGTACTTC.

The V call is TRBV7-9, the J call TRBJ2-7, with D uncertain. Germline V lookup: CDR1 SEHNR, CDR2 FQNEAQ (reference sequence). The CDR3 consists of 14 residues. V lost 3 bases to trimming and J lost 6 bases, with 15 bases between them. For the CDR3, the DNA is TGTGCCAGCAGCTTGAGGCCTCCTTCCCGCGAGCAGTACTTC. As protein: CASSLRPPSREQYF.

The chain carries TRBV30 and TRBJ1-1; no clear D. This CDR3 region has 10 residues. V dropped 5 bases and J dropped 7 bases, with 8 bases sitting between them. Germline V lookup: CDR1 GTSNPN, CDR2 SVGIG (reference sequence). The CDR3: CAWSSNEAFF. The CDR3, as DNA: TGTGCCTGGTCTAGTAATGAAGCTTTCTTT.

The chain joins TRBV10-3 to TRBJ1-2; the D gene is possibly TRBD1 (5 bases). Trimming cost V 0 bases and J 2 bases, with 13 bases left between them. CDR1 ENHRY and CDR2 SYGVKD come from the germline V gene. The CDR3 runs to 16 residues. The CDR3 sequence: CAISESAGGTNYGYTF. CDR3 sequence (DNA): TGTGCCATCAGTGAGTCGGCGGGGGGAACCAACTATGGCTACACCTTC.

The gene calls are TRBV30 and TRBJ2-4; tentative D call: TRBD2 (5 bases). Trimming took off 4 bases at V and 7 bases at J, with 20 bases between the two ends. The CDR3 has 15 amino acids. The germline CDR1 and CDR2 sequences are GTSNPN and SVGIG (reference sequence). The DNA of the CDR3 is TGTGCCTGGATCCGTCAGTCGCTCGGCGGGAACATTCAGTACTTC. As protein: CAWIRQSLGGNIQYF.

This clonotype was detected once. This chain links TRBV7-2 with TRBJ2-7, with 10 bases aligning to TRBD2. The CDR3 contains 15 residues. V shed 1 base and J 1 base; nucleotides not matched to a gene: 1. CDR1 and CDR2 (germline): SGHTA, FQGNSA. CDR3: CASSLEGLASYEQYF. Here the CDR3 DNA reads TGTGCCAGCAGCTTAGAGGGACTAGCGTCCTACGAGCAGTACTTC. Full variable domain (missing parts from reference TRBV7-2 and TRBJ2-7): GAGVSQSPSNKVTEKGKDVELRCDPISGHTALYWYRQSLGQGLEFLIYFQGNSAPDKSGLPSDRFSAERTGGSVSTLTIQRTQQEDSAVYLCASSLEGLASYEQYFGPGTRLTVT.